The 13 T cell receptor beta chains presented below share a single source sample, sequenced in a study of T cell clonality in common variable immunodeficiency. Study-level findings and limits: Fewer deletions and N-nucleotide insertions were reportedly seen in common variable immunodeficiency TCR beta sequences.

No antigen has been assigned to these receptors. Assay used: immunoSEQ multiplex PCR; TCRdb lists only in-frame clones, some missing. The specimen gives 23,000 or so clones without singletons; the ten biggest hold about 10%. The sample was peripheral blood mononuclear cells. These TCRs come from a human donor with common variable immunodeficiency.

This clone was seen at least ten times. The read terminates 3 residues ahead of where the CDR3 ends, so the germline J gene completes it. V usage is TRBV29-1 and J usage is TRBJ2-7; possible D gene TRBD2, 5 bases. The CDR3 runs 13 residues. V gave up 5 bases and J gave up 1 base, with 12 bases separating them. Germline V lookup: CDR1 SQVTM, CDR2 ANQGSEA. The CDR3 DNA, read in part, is TGCAGCGTTTTTCGAGCGGAATCCTACGAG. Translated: CSVFRAESYE. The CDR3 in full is CSVFRAESYEQYF.

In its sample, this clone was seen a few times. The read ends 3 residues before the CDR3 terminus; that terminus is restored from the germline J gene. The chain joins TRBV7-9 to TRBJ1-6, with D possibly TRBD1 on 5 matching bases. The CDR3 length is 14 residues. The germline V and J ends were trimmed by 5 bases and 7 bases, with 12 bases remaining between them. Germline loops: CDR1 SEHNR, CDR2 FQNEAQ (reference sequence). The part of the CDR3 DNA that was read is TGTGCCAGCAGCCGCGGGGGGGTCAATTCACCC. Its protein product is CASSRGGVNSP. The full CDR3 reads CASSRGGVNSPLHF.

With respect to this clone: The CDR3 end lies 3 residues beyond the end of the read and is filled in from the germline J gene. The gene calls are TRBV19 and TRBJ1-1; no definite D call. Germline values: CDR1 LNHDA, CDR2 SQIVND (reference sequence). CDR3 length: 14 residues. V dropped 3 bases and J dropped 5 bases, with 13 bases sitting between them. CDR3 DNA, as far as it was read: TGTGCCAGTAGTATTGACTTAGGAAGGACTGAA. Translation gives CASSIDLGRTE. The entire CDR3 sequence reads CASSIDLGRTEAFF. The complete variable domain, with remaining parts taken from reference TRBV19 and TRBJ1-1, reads DGGITQSPKYLFRKEGQNVTLSCEQNLNHDAMYWYRQDPGQGLRLIYYSQIVNDFQKGDIAEGYSVSREKKESFPLTVTSAQKNPTAFYLCASSIDLGRTEAFFGQGTRLTVV.

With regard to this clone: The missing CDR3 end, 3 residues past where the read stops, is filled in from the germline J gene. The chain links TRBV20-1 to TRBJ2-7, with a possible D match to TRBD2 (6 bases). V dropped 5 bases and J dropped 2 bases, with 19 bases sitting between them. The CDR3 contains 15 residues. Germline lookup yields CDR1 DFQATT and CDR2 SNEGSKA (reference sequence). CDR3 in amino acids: CSALIPGLITYEQYF. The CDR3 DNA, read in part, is TGCAGTGCTCTCATCCCGGGACTGATAACCTACGAG.

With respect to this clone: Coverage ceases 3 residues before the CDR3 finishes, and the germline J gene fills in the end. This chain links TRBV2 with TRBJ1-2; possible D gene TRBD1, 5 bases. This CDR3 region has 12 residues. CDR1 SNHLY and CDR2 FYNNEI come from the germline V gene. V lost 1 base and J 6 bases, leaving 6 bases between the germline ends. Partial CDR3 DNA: TGTGCCAGCAGTGAAGAAGGGGATGGC. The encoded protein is CASSEEGDG. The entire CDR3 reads CASSEEGDGYTF.

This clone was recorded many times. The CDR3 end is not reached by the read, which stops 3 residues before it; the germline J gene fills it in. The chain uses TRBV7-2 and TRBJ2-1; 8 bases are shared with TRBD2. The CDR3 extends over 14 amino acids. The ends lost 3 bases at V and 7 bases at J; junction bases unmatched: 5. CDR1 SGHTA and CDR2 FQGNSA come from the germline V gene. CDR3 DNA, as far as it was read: TGTGCCAGCAGCTTTTTCGGGGGGGCAAATGAG. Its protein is CASSFFGGANE. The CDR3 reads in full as CASSFFGGANEQFF.

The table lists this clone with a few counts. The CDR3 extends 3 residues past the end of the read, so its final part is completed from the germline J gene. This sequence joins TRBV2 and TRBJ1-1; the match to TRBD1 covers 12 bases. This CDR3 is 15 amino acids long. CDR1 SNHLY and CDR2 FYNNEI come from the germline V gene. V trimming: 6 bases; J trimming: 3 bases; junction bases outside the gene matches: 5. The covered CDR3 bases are TGTGCCAGCAGGGGACAGGGGGCGTCAGACACTGAA. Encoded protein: CASRGQGASDTE. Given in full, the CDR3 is CASRGQGASDTEAFF.

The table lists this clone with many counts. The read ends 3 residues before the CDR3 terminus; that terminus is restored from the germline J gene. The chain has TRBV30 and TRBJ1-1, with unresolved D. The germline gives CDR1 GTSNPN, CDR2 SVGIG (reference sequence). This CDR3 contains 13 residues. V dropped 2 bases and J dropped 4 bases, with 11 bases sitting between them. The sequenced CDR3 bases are TGTGCCTGGAGTACAGTGGGCCTCACTGAA. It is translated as CAWSTVGLTE. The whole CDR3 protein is CAWSTVGLTEAFF.

The CDR3 reads CASSATSVGDTQYF. Partial CDR3 DNA: TGTGCCAGCAGCGCGACTAGCGTTGGAGATACG. V is TRBV7-3 and J is TRBJ2-3; 8 bases match TRBD2. The read falls 3 residues short of the CDR3 end, and the missing part is taken from the germline J gene. J gave up 5 bases and V 5 bases, and 6 bases lay outside the gene matches. The CDR3 has 14 residues. Germline V gene lookup returns CDR1 SGHTA and CDR2 FQGTGA.

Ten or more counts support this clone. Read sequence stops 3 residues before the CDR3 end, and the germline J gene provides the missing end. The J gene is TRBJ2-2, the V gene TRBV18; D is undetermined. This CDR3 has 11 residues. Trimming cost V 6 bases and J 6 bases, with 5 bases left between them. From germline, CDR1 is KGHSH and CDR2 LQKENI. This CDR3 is CASSSAGELFF. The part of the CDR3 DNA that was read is TGTGCCAGCTCTTCTGCCGGGGAG.

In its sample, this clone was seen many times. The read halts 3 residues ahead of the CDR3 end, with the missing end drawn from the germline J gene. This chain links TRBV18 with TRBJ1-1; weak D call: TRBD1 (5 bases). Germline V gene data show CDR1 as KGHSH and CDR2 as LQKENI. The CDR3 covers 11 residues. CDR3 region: CASSPGGAAFF. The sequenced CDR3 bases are TGTGCCAGCTCACCGGGGGGAGCC.

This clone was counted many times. CDR3 region: CASSFRGGAKNIQYF. The part of the CDR3 DNA that was read is TGTGCCAGCAGCTTTCGAGGGGGCGCCAAAAACATT. V gene TRBV5-6 combines with J gene TRBJ2-4, with 7 bases identical to TRBD1. The sequenced fragment ends 3 residues before the CDR3 boundary, so the rest is inferred from the germline J gene. The J segment lost 1 base and the V segment lost 2 bases, leaving 3 bases of the junction unmatched. Germline CDR1 SGHDT, CDR2 YYEEEE. The CDR3 covers 15 residues.

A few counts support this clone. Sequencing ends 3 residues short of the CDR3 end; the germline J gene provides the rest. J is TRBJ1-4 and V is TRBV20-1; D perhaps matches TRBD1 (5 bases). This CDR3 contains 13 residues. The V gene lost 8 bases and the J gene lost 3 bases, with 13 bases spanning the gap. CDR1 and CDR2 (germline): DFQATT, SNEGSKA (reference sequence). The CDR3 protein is CSSQGASNEKLFF. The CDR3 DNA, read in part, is TGCAGTTCACAAGGGGCCTCTAATGAAAAA.